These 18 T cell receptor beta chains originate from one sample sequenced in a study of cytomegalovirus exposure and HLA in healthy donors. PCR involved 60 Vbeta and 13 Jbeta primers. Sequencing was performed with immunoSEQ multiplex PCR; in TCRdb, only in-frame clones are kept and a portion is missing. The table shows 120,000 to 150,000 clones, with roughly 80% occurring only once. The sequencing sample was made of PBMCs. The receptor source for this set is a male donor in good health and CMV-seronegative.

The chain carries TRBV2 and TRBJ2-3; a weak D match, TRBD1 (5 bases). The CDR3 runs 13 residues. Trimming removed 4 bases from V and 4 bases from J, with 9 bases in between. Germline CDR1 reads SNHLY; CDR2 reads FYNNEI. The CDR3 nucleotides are TGTGCCAGCAGTGCGTTAGGGGCAGATACGCAGTATTTT. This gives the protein CASSALGADTQYF.

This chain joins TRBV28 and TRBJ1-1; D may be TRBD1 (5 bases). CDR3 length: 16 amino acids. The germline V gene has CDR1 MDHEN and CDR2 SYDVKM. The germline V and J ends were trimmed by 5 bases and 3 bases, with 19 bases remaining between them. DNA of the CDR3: TGTGCCAGCAGTGTCCCGACAGTGGGAATTTACACTGAAGCTTTCTTT. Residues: CASSVPTVGIYTEAFF. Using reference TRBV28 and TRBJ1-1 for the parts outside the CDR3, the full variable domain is DVKVTQSSRYLVKRTGEKVFLECVQDMDHENMFWYRQDPGLGLRLIYFSYDVKMKEKGDIPEGYSVSREKKERFSLILESASTNQTSMYLCASSVPTVGIYTEAFFGQGTRLTVV.

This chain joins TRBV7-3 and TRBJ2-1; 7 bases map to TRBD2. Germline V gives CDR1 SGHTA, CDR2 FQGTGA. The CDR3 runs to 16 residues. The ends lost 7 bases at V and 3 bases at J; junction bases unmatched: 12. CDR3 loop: CASTKPQGGDYNEQFF. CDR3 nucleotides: TGTGCCAGCACCAAACCCCAGGGAGGGGACTACAATGAGCAGTTCTTC.

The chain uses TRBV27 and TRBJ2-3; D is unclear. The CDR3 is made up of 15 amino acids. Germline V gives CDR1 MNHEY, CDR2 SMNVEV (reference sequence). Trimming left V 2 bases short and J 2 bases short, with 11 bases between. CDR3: CASSLQVSHTDTQYF. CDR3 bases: TGTGCCAGCAGTTTACAGGTATCCCACACAGATACGCAGTATTTT.

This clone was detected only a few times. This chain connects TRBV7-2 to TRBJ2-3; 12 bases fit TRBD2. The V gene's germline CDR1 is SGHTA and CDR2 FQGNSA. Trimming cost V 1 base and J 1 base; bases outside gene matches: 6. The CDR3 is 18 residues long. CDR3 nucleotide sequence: TGTGCCAGCAGCTTAGGGCTAGCGGGAGGGCCCGGCACAGATACGCAGTATTTT. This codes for CASSLGLAGGPGTDTQYF. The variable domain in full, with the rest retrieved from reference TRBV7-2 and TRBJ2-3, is GAGVSQSPSNKVTEKGKDVELRCDPISGHTALYWYRQSLGQGLEFLIYFQGNSAPDKSGLPSDRFSAERTGGSVSTLTIQRTQQEDSAVYLCASSLGLAGGPGTDTQYFGPGTRLTVL.

CDR3 coding DNA: TGTGCCAGCAGTTCACCGGGACTAGGGGGGTACAATGAGCAGTTCTTC. Translated, it gives CASSSPGLGGYNEQFF. This sequence joins TRBV5-4 and TRBJ2-1; 8 positions agree with TRBD2. The CDR3 spans 16 residues. J lost 4 bases, V lost 5 bases, and 11 bases had no gene match. Germline-derived CDR1 and CDR2 are SGHNT and YYREEE (reference sequence).

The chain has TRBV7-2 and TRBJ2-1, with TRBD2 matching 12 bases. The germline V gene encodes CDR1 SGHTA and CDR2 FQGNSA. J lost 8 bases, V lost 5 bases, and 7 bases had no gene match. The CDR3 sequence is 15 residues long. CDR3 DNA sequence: TGTGCCAGCAGCAAACTAGCGGGGGGTTCCTATGAGCAGTTCTTC. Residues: CASSKLAGGSYEQFF.

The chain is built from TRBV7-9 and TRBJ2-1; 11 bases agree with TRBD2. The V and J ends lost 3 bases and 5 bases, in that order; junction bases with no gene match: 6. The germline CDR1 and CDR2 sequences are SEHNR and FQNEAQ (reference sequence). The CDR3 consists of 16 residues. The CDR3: CASSFPPGLADNEQFF. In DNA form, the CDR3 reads TGTGCCAGCAGCTTTCCACCGGGACTAGCGGACAATGAGCAGTTCTTC.

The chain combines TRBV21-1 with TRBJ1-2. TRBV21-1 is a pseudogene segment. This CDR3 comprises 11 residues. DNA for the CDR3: TGTGCCAGGCGGTCTTGCTATGGCTACACCTTC. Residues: CARRSCYGYTF.

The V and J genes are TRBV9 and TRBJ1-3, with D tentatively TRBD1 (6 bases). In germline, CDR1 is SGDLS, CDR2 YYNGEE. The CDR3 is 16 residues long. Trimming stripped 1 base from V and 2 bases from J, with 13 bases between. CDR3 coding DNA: TGTGCCAGCAGCGTACAGGGGCGGACAGCTGGAAACACCATATATTTT. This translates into CASSVQGRTAGNTIYF.

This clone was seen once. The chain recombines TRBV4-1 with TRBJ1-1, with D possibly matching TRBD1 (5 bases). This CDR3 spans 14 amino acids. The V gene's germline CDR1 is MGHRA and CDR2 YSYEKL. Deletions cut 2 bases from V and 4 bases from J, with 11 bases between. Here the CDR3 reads CASSQTGGSTEAFF. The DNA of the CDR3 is TGCGCCAGCAGCCAAACAGGTGGTAGCACTGAAGCTTTCTTT.

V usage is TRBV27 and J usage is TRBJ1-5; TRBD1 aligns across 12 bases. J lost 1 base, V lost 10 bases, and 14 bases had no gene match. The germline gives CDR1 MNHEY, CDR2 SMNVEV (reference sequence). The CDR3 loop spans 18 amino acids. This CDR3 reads CATAPPGQGARSNQPQHF. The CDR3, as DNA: TGTGCCACCGCACCCCCGGGACAGGGGGCGCGAAGCAATCAGCCCCAGCATTTT.

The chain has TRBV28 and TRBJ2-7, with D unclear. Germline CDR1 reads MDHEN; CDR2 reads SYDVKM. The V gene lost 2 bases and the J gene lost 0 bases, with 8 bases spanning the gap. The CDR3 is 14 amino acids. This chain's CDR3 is CASSLHRSSYEQYF. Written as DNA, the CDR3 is TGTGCCAGCAGTTTACACCGGAGCTCCTACGAGCAGTACTTC.

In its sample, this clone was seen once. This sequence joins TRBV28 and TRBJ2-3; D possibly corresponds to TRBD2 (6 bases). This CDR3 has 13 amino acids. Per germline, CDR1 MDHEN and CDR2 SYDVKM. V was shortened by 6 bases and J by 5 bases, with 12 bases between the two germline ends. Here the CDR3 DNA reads TGTGCCAGCAGCCAGCGGGTCGTAGATACGCAGTATTTT. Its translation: CASSQRVVDTQYF.

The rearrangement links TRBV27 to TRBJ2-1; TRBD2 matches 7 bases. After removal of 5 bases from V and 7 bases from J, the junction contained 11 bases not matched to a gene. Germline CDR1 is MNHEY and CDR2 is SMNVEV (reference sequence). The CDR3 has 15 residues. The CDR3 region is CASSGSSVSGNEQFF. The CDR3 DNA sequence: TGTGCCAGCAGTGGGTCCAGCGTTAGCGGGAATGAGCAGTTCTTC.

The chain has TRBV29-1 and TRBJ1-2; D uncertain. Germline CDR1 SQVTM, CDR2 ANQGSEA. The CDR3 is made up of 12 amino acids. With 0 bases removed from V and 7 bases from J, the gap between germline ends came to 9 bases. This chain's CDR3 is CSVEDHNGGYTF. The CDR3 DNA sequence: TGCAGCGTTGAAGATCATAACGGTGGCTACACCTTC.

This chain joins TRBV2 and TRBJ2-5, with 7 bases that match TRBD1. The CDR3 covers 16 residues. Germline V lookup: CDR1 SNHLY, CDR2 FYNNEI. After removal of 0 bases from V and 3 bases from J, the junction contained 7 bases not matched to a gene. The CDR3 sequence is CASSEALQGTEETQYF. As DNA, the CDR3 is TGTGCCAGCAGTGAAGCGCTTCAAGGGACAGAAGAGACCCAGTACTTC.

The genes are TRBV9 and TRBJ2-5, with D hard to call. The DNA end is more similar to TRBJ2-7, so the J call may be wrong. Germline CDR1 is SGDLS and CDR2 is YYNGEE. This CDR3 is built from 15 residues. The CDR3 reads CASSVDTLSSYEQYF. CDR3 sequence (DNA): TGTGCCAGCAGCGTTGACACCCTGAGCTCCTACGAGCAGTACTTC.